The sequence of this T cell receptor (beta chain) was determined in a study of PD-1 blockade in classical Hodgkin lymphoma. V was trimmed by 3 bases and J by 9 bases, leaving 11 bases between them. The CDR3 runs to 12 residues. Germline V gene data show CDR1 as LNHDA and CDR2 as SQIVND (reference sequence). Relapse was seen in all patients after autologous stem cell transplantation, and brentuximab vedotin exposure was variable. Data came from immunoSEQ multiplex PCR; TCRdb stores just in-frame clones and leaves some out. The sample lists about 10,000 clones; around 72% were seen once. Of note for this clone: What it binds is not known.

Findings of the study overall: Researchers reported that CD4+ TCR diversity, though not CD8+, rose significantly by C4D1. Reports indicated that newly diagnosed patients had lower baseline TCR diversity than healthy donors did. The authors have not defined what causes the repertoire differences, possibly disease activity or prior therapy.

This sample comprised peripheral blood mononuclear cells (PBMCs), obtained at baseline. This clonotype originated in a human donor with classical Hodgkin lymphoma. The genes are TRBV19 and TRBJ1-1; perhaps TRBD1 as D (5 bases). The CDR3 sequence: CASSIGGSQAFF. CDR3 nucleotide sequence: TGTGCCAGTAGTATTGGGGGATCTCAAGCTTTCTTT.